A single sample gave rise to the 26 T cell receptor beta chains below, sequenced in a study of cytomegalovirus exposure and HLA in healthy donors. PCR involved 60 Vbeta and 13 Jbeta primers. Data came from immunoSEQ multiplex PCR; TCRdb stores just in-frame clones and leaves some out. There are around 180,000 clones in the sample; over 60% occur only once, and approximately 1.5% lies in the top ten. Sequenced: PBMCs. The receptors stem from a girl aged 10-17 years in good health and CMV-seronegative.

The CDR3 nucleotides read TGTGCCAGTAGTATCCCCCCCTTTGGCTACACCTTC. The encoded protein is CASSIPPFGYTF. This chain links TRBV19 with TRBJ1-2; D gene ambiguous. The V and J ends lost 3 bases and 7 bases respectively, with 9 bases between them. Germline V gene data show CDR1 as LNHDA and CDR2 as SQIVND (reference sequence). CDR3 length equals 12 residues.

This chain joins TRBV27 and TRBJ2-1; 9 bases line up with TRBD1. The CDR3 length is 17 residues. The V and J ends lost 2 bases and 3 bases, in that order; junction bases with no gene match: 8. Germline loops: CDR1 MNHEY, CDR2 SMNVEV (reference sequence). The CDR3 loop is CASSLRGTGSVYNEQFF. The CDR3 DNA is TGTGCCAGCAGTTTACGCGGGACAGGGAGTGTCTACAATGAGCAGTTCTTC.

The chain combines TRBV19 with TRBJ2-7; D is unclear. The V and J ends lost 5 bases and 7 bases respectively, with 15 bases between them. The germline V gene has CDR1 LNHDA and CDR2 SQIVND (reference sequence). This CDR3 comprises 13 residues. CDR3 loop: CASSGAALVEQYF. The CDR3 DNA reads TGTGCCAGTAGTGGAGCCGCCCTGGTTGAGCAGTACTTC.

The chain joins TRBV10-2 to TRBJ2-3, with TRBD1 as a possible D gene (5 bases). CDR1 WSHSY and CDR2 SAAADI come from the germline V gene. V lost 6 bases and J 1 base, leaving 11 bases between the germline ends. The CDR3 has 14 amino acids. The CDR3 coding sequence is TGCGCCAGCAGCCCAGGGCGAGGCACAGATACGCAGTATTTT. Amino acid sequence: CASSPGRGTDTQYF.

This chain connects TRBV28 to TRBJ1-4, with 9 bases lining up with TRBD1. The ends lost 6 bases at V and 0 bases at J; junction bases unmatched: 5. This CDR3 region has 16 residues. The V gene's germline CDR1 is MDHEN and CDR2 SYDVKM. The CDR3 DNA sequence: TGTGCCAGCAGGGGGGACAGGGAGGCAACTAATGAAAAACTGTTTTTT. Translation: CASRGDREATNEKLFF.

This clone came up a few times. The rearrangement joins TRBV5-6 to TRBJ1-2; 7 positions match TRBD1. Trimming took 0 bases from V and 7 from J; bases not matched to a gene: 9. In germline, CDR1 is SGHDT, CDR2 YYEEEE. CDR3 length: 15 residues. In nucleotides, the CDR3 is TGTGCCAGCAGCTTGGGTGCCAGGGGGGTTAGTGGCTACACCTTC. Residues: CASSLGARGVSGYTF. The complete variable domain, with remaining parts taken from reference TRBV5-6 and TRBJ1-2, reads DAGVTQSPTHLIKTRGQQVTLRCSPKSGHDTVSWYQQALGQGPQFIFQYYEEEERQRGNFPDRFSGHQFPNYSSELNVNALLLGDSALYLCASSLGARGVSGYTFGSGTRLTVV.

This clone has just one count. The rearrangement uses TRBV9 and TRBJ2-1; 10 bases are a match to TRBD1. The CDR3 is made up of 16 amino acids. The ends lost 2 bases at V and 7 bases at J; junction bases unmatched: 9. In germline, CDR1 is SGDLS, CDR2 YYNGEE. Here the CDR3 DNA reads TGTGCCAGCAGCGTCGCGACAGGGGGCCTTTTTAATGAGCAGTTCTTC. It specifies CASSVATGGLFNEQFF.

The V and J genes are TRBV11-2 and TRBJ2-7; the D gene is possibly TRBD2 (6 bases). V lost 5 bases and J lost 5, with 16 bases in between. Germline CDR1 is SGHAT and CDR2 is FQNNGV. The CDR3 is 14 residues long. The CDR3 DNA follows: TGTGCCAGCAGCCCCCAGGCGGGATTGAACGAGCAGTACTTC. Its translation: CASSPQAGLNEQYF.

The rearrangement uses TRBV25-1 and TRBJ1-3; 7 bases fit TRBD1. With V trimmed by 8 bases and J by 7 bases, 8 bases remained unmatched. Germline V gene data show CDR1 as MGHDK and CDR2 as SYGVNS. The CDR3 consists of 13 residues. CDR3 protein: CASRGQGDNTIYF. In DNA form, the CDR3 reads TGTGCCAGCCGCGGCCAGGGGGATAACACCATATATTTT.

The CDR3 protein is CASKMTAPGYTF. In DNA, the CDR3 is TGTGCCAGCAAGATGACAGCTCCGGGCTACACCTTC. The J gene is TRBJ1-2, the V gene TRBV2; TRBD1 is a possible D gene (5 bases). With 7 bases removed from V and 8 bases from J, the gap between germline ends came to 14 bases. Germline CDR1 is SNHLY and CDR2 is FYNNEI. CDR3 length equals 12 residues.

V and J are TRBV7-5 and TRBJ1-4; the DNA was not used to check the table's D call, TRBD1. TRBV7-5 is classified as a pseudogene. CDR3 length equals 13 residues. The CDR3 coding sequence is TGTGCCAGACAGGGCCTGCTTAATGAAAAACTGTTTTTT. Protein product: CARQGLLNEKLFF.

The chain recombines TRBV7-6 with TRBJ2-2; 8 bases line up with TRBD2. Germline CDR1 reads SGHVS; CDR2 reads FNYEAQ. This CDR3 region has 14 residues. Unmatched junction bases numbered 0, after V lost 2 bases and J lost 4 bases. CDR3 sequence (DNA): TGTGCCAGCAGCTTACTAGCGGGCACCGGGGAGCTGTTTTTT. Encoded protein: CASSLLAGTGELFF.

This clone appeared a single time. The chain combines TRBV6-5 with TRBJ2-5; 8 bases are shared with TRBD2. The V segment lost 4 bases and the J segment 6 bases; nucleotides outside the gene matches: 7. Germline CDR1 is MNHEY and CDR2 is SVGAGI. The CDR3 runs 14 residues. The CDR3 region is CASSFTGGRQTQYF. The CDR3 nucleotides read TGTGCCAGCAGTTTTACGGGGGGGCGGCAGACCCAGTACTTC.

This clone was detected only a few times. This rearrangement joins TRBV10-1 to TRBJ1-1; TRBD1 is a possible D gene (6 bases). Germline V gene lookup returns CDR1 WNHNN and CDR2 SYGVQD (reference sequence). Trimming left V 2 bases short and J 0 bases short, with 7 bases between. The CDR3 runs to 14 residues. The CDR3 nucleotides are TGCGCCAGCAGTGAGACAGGGTTGAACACTGAAGCTTTCTTT. Residues: CASSETGLNTEAFF.

The V and J genes are TRBV9 and TRBJ1-1; no definite D call. Trimming cost V 0 bases and J 5 bases, with 8 bases left between them. CDR1 and CDR2 (germline): SGDLS, YYNGEE. The CDR3 is made up of 13 amino acids. The CDR3 reads CASSVGLTTEAFF. The DNA for the CDR3 is TGTGCCAGCAGCGTAGGACTAACGACTGAAGCTTTCTTT.

The gene calls are TRBV5-4 and TRBJ1-1; D ambiguous. The V end lost 2 bases, the J end lost 2 bases, and 4 bases lay between the germline ends. Germline V CDR1 and CDR2: SGHNT, YYREEE (reference sequence). There are 12 residues in the CDR3. DNA for the CDR3: TGTGCCAGCAGCTTCCATAACACTGAAGCTTTCTTT. Its translation: CASSFHNTEAFF. Together with reference TRBV5-4 and TRBJ1-1, the CDR3 gives the full variable domain: ETGVTQSPTHLIKTRGQQVTLRCSSQSGHNTVSWYQQALGQGPQFIFQYYREEENGRGNFPPRFSGLQFPNYSSELNVNALELDDSALYLCASSFHNTEAFFGQGTRLTVV.

This rearrangement joins TRBV19 to TRBJ1-2; 10 bases fit TRBD1. Germline V lookup: CDR1 LNHDA, CDR2 SQIVND (reference sequence). J gave up 3 bases and V 7 bases, and 5 bases lay outside the gene matches. The CDR3 contains 14 residues. The CDR3 DNA follows: TGTGCCAGTAATCCGGGACAGGGGTACTATGGCTACACCTTC. Translation gives CASNPGQGYYGYTF.

The chain links TRBV12-5 to TRBJ1-3, with D unresolved. V was clipped by 0 bases and J by 4 bases, with 19 bases between them. The CDR3 length is 18 residues. Germline CDR1 reads LGHNT; CDR2 reads FRNRAP. CDR3: CASGLVRSQISRGNTIYF. For the CDR3, the DNA is TGTGCTAGTGGTTTGGTACGAAGCCAAATCTCCCGGGGAAACACCATATATTTT. The whole variable domain, remainder taken from reference TRBV12-5 and TRBJ1-3, is DARVTQTPRHKVTEMGQEVTMRCQPILGHNTVFWYRQTMMQGLELLAYFRNRAPLDDSGMPKDRFSAEMPDATLATLKIQPSEPRDSAVYFCASGLVRSQISRGNTIYFGEGSWLTVV.

The chain employs TRBV7-8 and TRBJ2-7; D might be TRBD2 (5 bases). V was clipped by 3 bases and J by 6 bases, with 12 bases between them. This CDR3 comprises 13 residues. CDR1 SGHVS and CDR2 FQNEAQ come from the germline V gene. For the CDR3, the DNA is TGTGCCAGCAGCTTCCTAGTGAGCGGCGAGCAGTACTTC. This encodes CASSFLVSGEQYF.

The genes are TRBV29-1 and TRBJ1-2, with D possibly TRBD1 on 6 matching bases. The ends were cut back, 7 bases at V and 6 bases at J, with 12 bases in the middle. The V gene's germline CDR1 is SQVTM and CDR2 ANQGSEA. CDR3 length: 11 amino acids. The CDR3 protein is CSGVTGDGYTF. DNA of the CDR3: TGCAGCGGGGTGACAGGAGATGGCTACACCTTC.

A few counts support this clone. The CDR3: CASSGALQETQYF. As DNA, the CDR3 is TGTGCCAGTAGTGGGGCCTTGCAAGAGACCCAGTACTTC. This sequence joins TRBV19 and TRBJ2-5; tentative D call: TRBD1 (5 bases). The V end was cut by 5 bases, the J end by 2 bases, with 9 bases between. CDR3 length: 13 amino acids. Germline V gene data show CDR1 as LNHDA and CDR2 as SQIVND (reference sequence).

The chain has TRBV7-3 and TRBJ2-3, with 11 bases identical to TRBD2. Germline values: CDR1 SGHTA, CDR2 FQGTGA. J lost 5 bases, V lost 10 bases, and 8 bases had no gene match. The CDR3 runs to 14 residues. The CDR3 spells CATSSGTSGDTQYF. The CDR3 DNA reads TGTGCCACCTCCTCCGGGACTAGCGGAGATACGCAGTATTTT.

J is TRBJ2-3 and V is TRBV15; D not resolved. The CDR3 spans 13 residues. The germline V and J ends were trimmed by 6 bases and 0 bases, with 7 bases remaining between them. The germline V gene has CDR1 LNHNV and CDR2 YYDKDF (reference sequence). In DNA, the CDR3 is TGTGCCACCAGGACCGGGAGCACAGATACGCAGTATTTT. Translating gives CATRTGSTDTQYF.

This clone has only a few counts. The chain uses TRBV4-1 and TRBJ1-6, with 8 bases aligning to TRBD1. CDR3 length: 15 residues. Germline V lookup: CDR1 MGHRA, CDR2 YSYEKL. Trimming cost V 1 base and J 8 bases; bases outside gene matches: 4. CDR3 amino acids: CASSQVQGAYSPLHF. DNA for the CDR3: TGCGCCAGCAGCCAAGTTCAGGGGGCGTATTCACCCCTCCACTTT.

V and J are TRBV25-1 and TRBJ1-1; 8 nucleotides agree with TRBD1. The CDR3 is made up of 15 amino acids. J lost 8 bases, V lost 4 bases, and 12 bases had no gene match. Germline V gene sequence: CDR1 MGHDK, CDR2 SYGVNS. The CDR3 nucleotides read TGTGCCAGCAGTGGGGGGACAGGAGGGTATATCGAAGCTTTCTTT. As protein: CASSGGTGGYIEAFF.

This chain joins TRBV7-8 and TRBJ2-2; the match to TRBD1 covers 9 bases. With 4 bases clipped from V and 6 bases from J, the junction kept 9 bases outside the gene matches. The germline gives CDR1 SGHVS, CDR2 FQNEAQ. The CDR3 length is 16 residues. CDR3 sequence reads: CASSSSRDRVAGELFF. CDR3 bases: TGTGCCAGCAGCTCCTCCCGGGACAGGGTGGCCGGGGAGCTGTTTTTT.